This T cell receptor (beta chain) was profiled in a study of preoperative IRX-2 immunotherapy in early breast cancer. The treatment is: preoperative locoregional IRX-2 cytokine immunotherapy. Samples came from a phase Ib trial of preoperative locoregional IRX-2 cytokine immunotherapy. Germline CDR1 is SGHNT and CDR2 is YENEEA. V was pared by 1 base and J by 3 bases, with 2 bases of the junction left unmatched. The CDR3 is 15 residues long. Produced via immunoSEQ multiplex PCR; TCRdb's table is partial and in-frame only. The top ten clones hold 1.6% of a sample with over 30,000 clones, under 90% of them seen once. As concerns this clone: Other DNA sequences in this sample translate to the same CDR3.

The clonotype comes from a human donor with breast cancer. The specimen was tumor tissue, collected after IRX-2 immunotherapy. The chain recombines TRBV11-3 with TRBJ2-7, with 11 bases identical to TRBD2. The chain's CDR3 is CASSLGLAGSYEQYF. The CDR3 nucleotides read TGTGCCAGCAGCTTAGGACTAGCGGGAAGCTACGAGCAGTACTTC.